The 13 T cell receptor beta chains below were found in one sample sequenced in a study of T-cell reconstitution after alpha-beta-depleted transplantation in children. Unique molecular identifiers were used to barcode this TCRbeta library. One entry per CDR3 protein, called by TCRdb with MiXCR from the PCR reads. This sample has about 980,000 distinct CDR3 sequences, with roughly 29% found just once. Sequenced material: PBMCs, mostly from graft donor cells, taken 360 days after TCRalphabeta/CD19-depleted stem cell transplant. The origin of the receptors is a boy younger than two who had a stem cell transplant for SCID, so the T cells may come from the graft donor.

This clonotype was counted a single time. The V gene is TRBV20-1, the J gene TRBJ2-3; 9 bases align to TRBD2. V dropped 2 bases and J dropped 4; count of bases not matched to a gene: 4. CDR1 is DFQATT and CDR2 is SNEGSKA in the germline V gene (reference sequence). CDR3 length equals 14 residues. In DNA, the CDR3 is TGCAGTGCTAGAATGGCTAGCGGGGCAGATACGCAGTATTTT. Translated: CSARMASGADTQYF.

The chain combines TRBV20-1 with TRBJ2-7; 7 bases fit TRBD1. Germline-derived CDR1 and CDR2 are DFQATT and SNEGSKA (reference sequence). There are 13 residues in the CDR3. The V and J ends lost 5 bases and 3 bases, in that order; junction bases with no gene match: 7. Written as DNA, the CDR3 is TGCAGTGCTCCTGGACAGGCCAACTACGAGCAGTACTTC. Protein: CSAPGQANYEQYF.

The chain links TRBV4-3 to TRBJ2-4, with a possible D match to TRBD2 (7 bases). This CDR3 comprises 15 residues. Germline V gene data show CDR1 as LGHNA and CDR2 as YSLEER. The V end lost 3 bases, the J end lost 7 bases, and 16 bases lay between the germline ends. Here the CDR3 DNA reads TGCGCCAGCAGCCAGGCGCCGGGGGGCGGGAACATTCAGTACTTC. This translates into CASSQAPGGGNIQYF.

This chain uses TRBV20-1 with TRBJ2-7; perhaps TRBD1 as D (6 bases). The ends were cut back, 1 base at V and 3 bases at J, with 10 bases in the middle. Germline V gene lookup returns CDR1 DFQATT and CDR2 SNEGSKA (reference sequence). This CDR3 is built from 13 residues. The CDR3 loop is CSARVGTLYEQYF. The CDR3 coding sequence is TGCAGTGCTAGAGTGGGGACACTCTACGAGCAGTACTTC.

This chain connects TRBV12-3 or TRBV12-4 to TRBJ2-7; TRBD1 matches at 7 bases. The J segment lost 4 bases and the V segment lost 5 bases, leaving 8 bases of the junction unmatched. This CDR3 is built from 14 residues. The CDR3 nucleotides are TGTGCCAGCAGTCCGGGGACAGCTTTTTACGAGCAGTACTTC. Translation gives CASSPGTAFYEQYF.

The rearrangement joins TRBV6-1 to TRBJ1-2, with 10 nucleotides matching TRBD1. The CDR3 covers 14 residues. The junction had 5 bases not matched to a gene; V was cut back by 6 bases and J by 4 bases. Per the germline V gene, CDR1 is MNHNS and CDR2 is SASEGT. The CDR3 protein is CASSGGQGFYGYTF. CDR3 coding DNA: TGTGCCAGCAGCGGGGGACAGGGGTTCTATGGCTACACCTTC.

This clonotype was observed a handful of times. The V and J genes are TRBV7-2 and TRBJ1-3; no definite D call. The CDR3 is made up of 15 amino acids. The germline V gene has CDR1 SGHTA and CDR2 FQGNSA. V was pared by 6 bases and J by 0 bases, with 12 bases between. CDR3 sequence (DNA): TGTGCCAGCAGATTAACGGCGAGCTCTGGAAACACCATATATTTT. Translating gives CASRLTASSGNTIYF.

The J gene is TRBJ2-1, the V gene TRBV7-6; TRBD1 might be the D (6 bases). Germline V gene data show CDR1 as SGHVS and CDR2 as FNYEAQ. CDR3 length: 17 amino acids. V gave up 10 bases and J gave up 7 bases, with 29 bases separating them. This CDR3 is CATRPSKGESGANEQFF. Here the CDR3 DNA reads TGTGCCACACGCCCCTCAAAGGGGGAAAGTGGTGCAAATGAGCAGTTCTTC.

J is TRBJ1-4 and V is TRBV4-1; D is uncertain. CDR1 MGHRA and CDR2 YSYEKL come from the germline V gene. This CDR3 region has 14 residues. V gave up 4 bases and J gave up 0 bases, with 6 bases separating them. The CDR3 coding sequence is TGCGCCAGCAGCCCATACGCAACTAATGAAAAACTGTTTTTT. Translating gives CASSPYATNEKLFF.

This clonotype has more than one count but fewer than ten. The V gene is TRBV29-1, the J gene TRBJ2-3; D remains unclear. CDR1 and CDR2 (germline): SQVTM, ANQGSEA. The CDR3 spans 13 residues. V lost 4 bases to trimming and J lost 1 base, with 9 bases between them. CDR3 loop: CSVGAFRTDTQYF. CDR3 DNA: TGCAGCGTTGGGGCCTTTCGCACAGATACGCAGTATTTT.

The sample holds many counts of this clonotype. The J gene is TRBJ2-3, the V gene TRBV5-1; D ambiguous. In germline, CDR1 is SGHRS, CDR2 YFSETQ. Trimming took 6 bases from V and 4 from J, leaving 12 bases between them. The CDR3 runs 13 residues. The CDR3 sequence is CASNGVPPDTQYF. CDR3 DNA sequence: TGCGCCAGCAATGGTGTCCCTCCAGATACGCAGTATTTT.

This clonotype has just a few counts. The chain combines TRBV7-9 with TRBJ2-3; D tentatively fits TRBD1 or TRBD2 (7 bases each). Germline assignment: CDR1 SEHNR and CDR2 FQNEAQ (reference sequence). V was shortened by 5 bases and J by 2 bases, with 20 bases between the two germline ends. CDR3 length: 17 residues. In DNA form, the CDR3 reads TGTGCCAGCAGCCATCCTACAGGGGCGGGGGCCACAGATACGCAGTATTTT. As protein: CASSHPTGAGATDTQYF. The full variable domain, in which reference TRBV7-9 and TRBJ2-3 provide the parts outside the CDR3, is DTGVSQNPRHKITKRGQNVTFRCDPISEHNRLYWYRQTLGQGPEFLTYFQNEAQLEKSRLLSDRFSAERPKGSFSTLEIQRTEQGDSAMYLCASSHPTGAGATDTQYFGPGTRLTVL.

This clonotype has at least ten counts. The rearrangement uses TRBV12-3 or TRBV12-4 and TRBJ2-1; 7 bases fit TRBD2. Germline trimming cut 7 bases from V and 4 bases from J; bases unmatched to any gene: 4. The CDR3 extends over 13 amino acids. The CDR3 loop is CASKLADYNEQFF. CDR3 DNA sequence: TGTGCCAGCAAGCTAGCGGATTACAATGAGCAGTTCTTC.